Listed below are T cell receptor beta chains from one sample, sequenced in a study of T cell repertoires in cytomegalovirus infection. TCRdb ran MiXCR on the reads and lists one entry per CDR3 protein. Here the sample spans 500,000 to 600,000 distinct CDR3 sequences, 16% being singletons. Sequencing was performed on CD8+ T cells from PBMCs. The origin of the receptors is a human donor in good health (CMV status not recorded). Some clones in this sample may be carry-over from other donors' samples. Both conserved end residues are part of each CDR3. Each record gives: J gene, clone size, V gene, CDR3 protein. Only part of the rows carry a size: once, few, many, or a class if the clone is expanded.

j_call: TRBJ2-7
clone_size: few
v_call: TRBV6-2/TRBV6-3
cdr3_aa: CASSWGLQSYEQYF

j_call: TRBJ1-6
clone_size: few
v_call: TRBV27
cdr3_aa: CASSRDRAGNSPLHF

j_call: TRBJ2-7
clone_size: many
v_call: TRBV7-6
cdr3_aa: CASSLEATSSYEQYF

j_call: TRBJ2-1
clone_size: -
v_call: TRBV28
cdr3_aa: CASRPRGAVAYNEQFF

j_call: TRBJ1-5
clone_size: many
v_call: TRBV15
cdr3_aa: CATSRGPLLDQPQHF

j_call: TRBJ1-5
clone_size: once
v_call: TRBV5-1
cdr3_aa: CASSLADRTNQPQHF

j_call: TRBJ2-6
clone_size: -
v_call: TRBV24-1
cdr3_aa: CATSDGSGANVLTF

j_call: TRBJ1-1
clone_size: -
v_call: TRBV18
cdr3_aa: CASSPYNTEAFF

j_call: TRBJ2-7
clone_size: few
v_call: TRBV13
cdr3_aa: CASSPGAGQWYEQYF

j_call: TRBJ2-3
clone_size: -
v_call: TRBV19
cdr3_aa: CASSTLFSVGTDTQYF

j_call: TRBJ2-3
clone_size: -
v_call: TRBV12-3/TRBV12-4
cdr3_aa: CASSSGPAGADTQYF

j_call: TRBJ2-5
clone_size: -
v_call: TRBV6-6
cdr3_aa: CASSYGGEGTQETQYF

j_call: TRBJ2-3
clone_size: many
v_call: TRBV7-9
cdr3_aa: CASRQLAGASGDTQYF